This TCR beta chain was sequenced in a study of blood T cell repertoires in COVID-19. Study at large: Spain, Italy and the United States supplied samples that represented acute and convalescent COVID-19. T cells, B-cell-depleted T cells, or PBMCs supplied cDNA or gDNA.

CDR1 is KGHSH, CDR2 LQKENI, per germline. V lost 2 bases to trimming and J lost 4 bases, with 12 bases between them. CDR3 length: 14 amino acids. Original handling: Amplifying reference gene primers gave estimates of nucleated cell counts. Using immunoSEQ multiplex PCR, the repertoire was profiled, and TCRdb retains in-frame clones only, with some absent. That table is the source of V, J and clone size, and D and trimming were worked out from the DNA. The sample has over 120,000 clones, roughly 89% seen once. Sample: peripheral blood. The TCR sequence derives from a human donor in a cohort sampled during active COVID-19. The V call is TRBV18, the J call TRBJ2-7; tentative D call: TRBD2 (5 bases). CDR3 residues: CASSPSLAVYEQYF. The DNA of the CDR3 is TGTGCCAGCTCACCAAGTCTAGCTGTGTACGAGCAGTACTTC.